The 22 T cell receptor beta chains listed next were all sequenced from one sample in a study of T cell repertoires in cytomegalovirus infection. TCRdb reanalysed the reads using MiXCR and keeps one entry per CDR3 protein. The repertoire holds 740,000 or so distinct CDR3 sequences, with 35% as singletons. Source material: PBMCs. The origin of the receptors is a human donor in good health (CMV status not recorded). Some clones in this sample may be carry-over from other donors' samples.

This clonotype appeared many times. This chain joins TRBV7-2 and TRBJ2-2, with TRBD2 identical over 12 bases. The V and J ends lost 7 bases and 2 bases, in that order; junction bases with no gene match: 5. CDR3 size: 16 residues. Germline lookup yields CDR1 SGHTA and CDR2 FQGNSA. The chain's CDR3 is CASILGLAGNTGELFF. The CDR3 DNA is TGTGCCAGCATCCTCGGACTAGCGGGAAACACCGGGGAGCTGTTTTTT.

This clonotype turned up a few times. The chain employs TRBV7-2 and TRBJ1-1; a weak D match, TRBD1 (5 bases). Trimming shortened V by 5 bases and J by 3 bases, and 16 bases separated the two germline ends. Germline values: CDR1 SGHTA, CDR2 FQGNSA. The length of the CDR3 is 15 residues. CDR3 residues: CASSQYRSQDTEAFF. In DNA, the CDR3 is TGTGCCAGCAGCCAATACAGGTCCCAAGACACTGAAGCTTTCTTT.

The CDR3 is CGIRGVNGYTF. Here the CDR3 DNA reads TGTGGCATACGGGGGGTGAATGGCTACACCTTC. The chain couples TRBV2 to TRBJ1-2; possibly TRBD1 for D (5 bases). Germline CDR1 reads SNHLY; CDR2 reads FYNNEI. CDR3 length equals 11 residues.

Only a few counts were recorded for this clonotype. The chain employs TRBV6-6 and TRBJ1-2, with D tentatively TRBD1 (6 bases). V was shortened by 0 bases and J by 8 bases, with 16 bases between the two germline ends. In germline, CDR1 is MNHNY, CDR2 SVGAGI (reference sequence). The length of the CDR3 is 15 residues. The CDR3 here is CASSYSKRKGGGYTF. CDR3 DNA sequence: TGTGCCAGCAGTTACTCGAAAAGGAAGGGGGGAGGCTACACCTTC.

The rearrangement joins TRBV19 to TRBJ2-1; perhaps TRBD1 as D (6 bases). CDR3 length equals 13 residues. Germline CDR1 LNHDA, CDR2 SQIVND (reference sequence). V dropped 8 bases and J dropped 5 bases, with 13 bases sitting between them. In nucleotides, the CDR3 is TGTGCCAGTGGCCTAGACAGGAACAATGAGCAGTTCTTC. This gives the protein CASGLDRNNEQFF.

This clonotype came up many times. The chain recombines TRBV7-8 with TRBJ2-1, with D maybe TRBD2 (6 bases). Germline values: CDR1 SGHVS, CDR2 FQNEAQ. Trimming removed 5 bases at V and 7 bases at J, with 18 bases between. The CDR3 length is 15 residues. This chain's CDR3 is CASSPLVRGVNEQFF. The CDR3 nucleotides are TGTGCCAGCAGCCCATTAGTACGCGGGGTTAATGAGCAGTTCTTC.

The chain has TRBV20-1 and TRBJ2-7; 14 bases are a match to TRBD2. This CDR3 is 14 amino acids long. The V and J ends lost 3 bases and 6 bases, in that order; junction bases with no gene match: 4. Per the germline V gene, CDR1 is DFQATT and CDR2 is SNEGSKA (reference sequence). CDR3 DNA: TGCAGTGCTAGGGGACTAGCGGGAGAGACCGAGCAGTACTTC. Protein product: CSARGLAGETEQYF.

This clonotype was found many times. This chain joins TRBV7-2 and TRBJ2-1; D is uncertain. This CDR3 is 14 amino acids long. The germline V gene encodes CDR1 SGHTA and CDR2 FQGNSA. V lost 5 bases to trimming and J lost 3 bases, with 11 bases between them. For the CDR3, the DNA is TGTGCCAGCAGCCCCGCCCGGAACTACAATGAGCAGTTCTTC. Amino acids: CASSPARNYNEQFF.

The table lists this clonotype with many counts. The chain carries TRBV7-2 and TRBJ2-7; TRBD1 matches 9 bases. This CDR3 comprises 16 residues. The V and J ends lost 1 base and 5 bases, in that order; junction bases with no gene match: 9. CDR1 and CDR2 from the germline V gene are SGHTA and FQGNSA. The CDR3 loop is CASSLGFWTGADEQYF. As DNA, the CDR3 is TGTGCCAGCAGCTTAGGTTTTTGGACAGGGGCCGACGAGCAGTACTTC.

This sequence joins TRBV4-1 and TRBJ2-1; D may be TRBD1 or TRBD2 (5 bases each). CDR3 length: 17 residues. CDR1 is MGHRA and CDR2 is YSYEKL in the germline V gene. The V end was cut by 3 bases, the J end by 0 bases, with 15 bases between. The CDR3 region is CASSHASGASSYNEQFF. CDR3 DNA: TGCGCCAGCAGCCACGCTTCCGGGGCGAGCTCCTACAATGAGCAGTTCTTC.

This clonotype was counted a few times. The chain uses TRBV7-8 and TRBJ1-1; D gene ambiguous. V gave up 0 bases and J gave up 8 bases, with 10 bases separating them. The CDR3 covers 13 residues. In germline, CDR1 is SGHVS, CDR2 FQNEAQ. The CDR3 DNA is TGTGCCAGCAGCTTAGCGACCAGGTCCGAAGCTTTCTTT. Residues: CASSLATRSEAFF.

The sample holds a few counts of this clonotype. The chain carries TRBV2 and TRBJ1-6, with 7 bases fitting TRBD1. Unmatched junction bases numbered 11, after V lost 6 bases and J lost 15 bases. This CDR3 spans 13 amino acids. Germline CDR1 reads SNHLY; CDR2 reads FYNNEI. CDR3: CASRFEGGWGLHF. The CDR3 DNA follows: TGTGCCAGCAGATTCGAAGGGGGCTGGGGCCTCCACTTT.

This chain joins TRBV18 and TRBJ1-1; D gene uncertain. Trimming removed 8 bases at V and 1 base at J, with 11 bases between. The CDR3 has 13 amino acids. In germline, CDR1 is KGHSH, CDR2 LQKENI. CDR3: CASNANGNTEAFF. CDR3 DNA: TGTGCCAGCAACGCAAACGGGAACACTGAAGCTTTCTTT.

This clonotype has just a few counts. This sequence joins TRBV6-2 or TRBV6-3 and TRBJ2-7; the match to TRBD2 covers 11 bases. The CDR3 totals 14 residues. Trimming at V came to 6 bases and at J to 3 bases, leaving 4 bases not matched to a gene. Germline lookup yields CDR1 MNHEY and CDR2 SVGEGT. The CDR3 protein is CASRPTSGSYEQYF. In nucleotides, the CDR3 is TGTGCCAGCAGACCTACTAGCGGGAGCTACGAGCAGTACTTC.

This chain uses TRBV4-2 with TRBJ1-5, with D maybe TRBD1 (5 bases). Germline V gene sequence: CDR1 LGHNA, CDR2 YNFKEQ. V gave up 3 bases and J gave up 4 bases, with 13 bases separating them. CDR3 length: 15 amino acids. The CDR3 DNA follows: TGTGCCAGCAGCCATAGTAGGGGAATGAATCAGCCCCAGCATTTT. This encodes CASSHSRGMNQPQHF.

This clonotype has just one count. The V and J genes are TRBV28 and TRBJ1-2; D uncertain. Trimming took off 2 bases at V and 7 bases at J, with 17 bases between the two ends. The CDR3 has 15 amino acids. CDR1 MDHEN and CDR2 SYDVKM come from the germline V gene. This chain's CDR3 is CASSLVAGSSGGYTF. The CDR3 region has the DNA TGTGCCAGCAGTTTAGTTGCAGGTTCGAGTGGTGGCTACACCTTC.

This clonotype was seen more than once but under ten times. The genes are TRBV7-6 and TRBJ2-2; the match to TRBD1 covers 8 bases. This CDR3 spans 15 amino acids. The V gene end was trimmed by 1 base and the J gene end by 4 bases; junction bases not matched to a gene: 2. Germline V gene sequence: CDR1 SGHVS, CDR2 FNYEAQ. Here the CDR3 reads CASSLVGTGTGELFF. DNA for the CDR3: TGTGCCAGCAGCTTAGTAGGGACAGGCACCGGGGAGCTGTTTTTT.

The sample holds many counts of this clonotype. CDR3 in DNA: TGTGCCAGCAGCAAGACAGGGACTGGGGCCAACGTCCTGACTTTC. Translation gives CASSKTGTGANVLTF. The rearrangement joins TRBV7-2 to TRBJ2-6; 7 bases match TRBD1. The CDR3 is made up of 15 amino acids. CDR1 SGHTA and CDR2 FQGNSA come from the germline V gene. V lost 5 bases, J lost 2 bases, and 3 bases stayed unmatched. Full variable domain (rest looked up from reference TRBV7-2 and TRBJ2-6): GAGVSQSPSNKVTEKGKDVELRCDPISGHTALYWYRQSLGQGLEFLIYFQGNSAPDKSGLPSDRFSAERTGGSVSTLTIQRTQQEDSAVYLCASSKTGTGANVLTFGAGSRLTVL.

This clonotype has a handful of counts. This sequence joins TRBV4-1 and TRBJ1-6; D may be TRBD1 (5 bases). Between the trimmed V and J ends, which lost 0 bases and 7 bases, there was a span of 10 bases. The germline V gene encodes CDR1 MGHRA and CDR2 YSYEKL. The CDR3 loop spans 15 amino acids. Here the CDR3 reads CASSQDGTDNSPLHF. The CDR3 region has the DNA TGCGCCAGCAGCCAAGACGGGACGGACAATTCACCCCTCCACTTT.

This clonotype occurred a few times. The chain employs TRBV7-6 and TRBJ2-5; 10 positions match TRBD2. Germline loops: CDR1 SGHVS, CDR2 FNYEAQ. This CDR3 contains 16 residues. V lost 1 base to trimming and J lost 4 bases; unmatched junction nucleotides: 6. Written as DNA, the CDR3 is TGTGCCAGCAGCTTAGAAGTAGCGGGGGGAGGAGAGACCCAGTACTTC. This translates into CASSLEVAGGGETQYF.

The chain is built from TRBV6-2 or TRBV6-3 and TRBJ2-1; D unclear. The CDR3 spans 11 residues. Trimming shortened V by 9 bases and J by 10 bases, and 13 bases separated the two germline ends. Germline V gene sequence: CDR1 MNHEY, CDR2 SVGEGT. CDR3 in DNA: TGTGCCAGTGATAGTTTGGGAGAGCAGTTCTTC. Encoded protein: CASDSLGEQFF.

Comments on this clonotype: Mismatch with germline at one junction end may stem from a read error. This sequence joins TRBV11-2 and TRBJ1-2; unclear D gene. The CDR3 runs to 13 residues. Germline values: CDR1 SGHAT, CDR2 FQNNGV. For the CDR3, the DNA is TGTGCCAGCAGCTCGACGGTGATCTATCGCTACACCTTC. Its translation: CASSSTVIYRYTF.